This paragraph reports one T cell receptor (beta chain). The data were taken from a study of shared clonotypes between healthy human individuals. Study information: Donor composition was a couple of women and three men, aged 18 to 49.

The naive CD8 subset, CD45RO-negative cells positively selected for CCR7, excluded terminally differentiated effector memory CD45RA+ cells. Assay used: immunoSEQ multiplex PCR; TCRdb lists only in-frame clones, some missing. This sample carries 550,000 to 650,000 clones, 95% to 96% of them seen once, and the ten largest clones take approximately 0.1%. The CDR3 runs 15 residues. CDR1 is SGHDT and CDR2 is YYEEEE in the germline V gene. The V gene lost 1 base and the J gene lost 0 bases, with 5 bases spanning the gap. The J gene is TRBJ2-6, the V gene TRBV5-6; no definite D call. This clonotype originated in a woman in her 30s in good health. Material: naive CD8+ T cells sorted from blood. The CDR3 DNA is TGTGCCAGCAGCTTGCTTGCCTCTGGGGCCAACGTCCTGACTTTC. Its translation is CASSLLASGANVLTF. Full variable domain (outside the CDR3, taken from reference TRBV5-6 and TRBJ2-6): DAGVTQSPTHLIKTRGQQVTLRCSPKSGHDTVSWYQQALGQGPQFIFQYYEEEERQRGNFPDRFSGHQFPNYSSELNVNALLLGDSALYLCASSLLASGANVLTFGAGSRLTVL.